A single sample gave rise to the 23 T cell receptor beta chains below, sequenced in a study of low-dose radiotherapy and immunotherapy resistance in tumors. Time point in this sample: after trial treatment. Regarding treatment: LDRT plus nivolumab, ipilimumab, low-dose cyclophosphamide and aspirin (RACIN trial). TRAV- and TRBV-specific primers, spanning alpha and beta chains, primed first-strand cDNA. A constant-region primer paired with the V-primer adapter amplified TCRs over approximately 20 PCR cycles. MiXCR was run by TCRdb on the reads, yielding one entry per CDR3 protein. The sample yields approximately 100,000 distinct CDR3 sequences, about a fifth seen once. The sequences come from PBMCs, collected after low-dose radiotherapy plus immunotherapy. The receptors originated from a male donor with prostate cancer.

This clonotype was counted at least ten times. The CDR3 DNA reads TGTGCCAGCAGCTTTGATGACCGAAAAAACATTCAGTACTTC. It encodes CASSFDDRKNIQYF. The chain combines TRBV7-9 with TRBJ2-4; D is unclear. From germline, CDR1 is SEHNR and CDR2 FQNEAQ (reference sequence). The CDR3 extends over 14 amino acids. The V and J ends lost 3 bases and 4 bases respectively, with 10 bases between them. Filled out from reference TRBV7-9 and TRBJ2-4, the complete variable domain reads DTGVSQNPRHKITKRGQNVTFRCDPISEHNRLYWYRQTLGQGPEFLTYFQNEAQLEKSRLLSDRFSAERPKGSFSTLEIQRTEQGDSAMYLCASSFDDRKNIQYFGAGTRLSVL.

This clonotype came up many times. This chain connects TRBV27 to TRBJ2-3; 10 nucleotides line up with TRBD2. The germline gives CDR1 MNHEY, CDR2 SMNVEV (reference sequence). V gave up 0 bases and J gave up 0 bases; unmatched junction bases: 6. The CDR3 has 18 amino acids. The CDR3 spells CASSLSPTSGASTDTQYF. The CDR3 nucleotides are TGTGCCAGCAGTTTATCCCCAACTAGCGGGGCTAGCACAGATACGCAGTATTTT.

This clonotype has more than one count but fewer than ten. The CDR3 protein is CASSPRGFGETQYF. The DNA for the CDR3 is TGTGCCAGCAGCCCCCGGGGGTTCGGGGAGACCCAGTACTTC. The chain couples TRBV7-6 to TRBJ2-5, with a tentative D call TRBD2 (6 bases). The germline V and J ends were trimmed by 5 bases and 5 bases, with 15 bases remaining between them. CDR3 length: 14 amino acids. Looked up from germline, CDR1 is SGHVS and CDR2 is FNYEAQ.

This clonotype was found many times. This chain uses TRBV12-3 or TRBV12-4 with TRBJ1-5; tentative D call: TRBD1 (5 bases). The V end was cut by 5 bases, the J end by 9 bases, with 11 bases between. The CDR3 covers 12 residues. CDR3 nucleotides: TGTGCCAGCAGTACAGGCTGGGGGCCCCAGCATTTT. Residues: CASSTGWGPQHF.

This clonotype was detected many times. The CDR3 protein is CASSGPYNEQFF. The CDR3 DNA sequence: TGTGCCAGCTCGGGTCCTTACAATGAGCAGTTCTTC. The genes are TRBV11-2 and TRBJ2-1, with no clear D. Deletions cut 8 bases from V and 4 bases from J, with 9 bases between. Germline V gene lookup returns CDR1 SGHAT and CDR2 FQNNGV. The CDR3 totals 12 residues. Complete variable domain (other parts from reference TRBV11-2 and TRBJ2-1): EAGVAQSPRYKIIEKRQSVAFWCNPISGHATLYWYQQILGQGPKLLIQFQNNGVVDDSQLPKDRFSAERLKGVDSTLKIQPAKLEDSAVYLCASSGPYNEQFFGPGTRLTVL.

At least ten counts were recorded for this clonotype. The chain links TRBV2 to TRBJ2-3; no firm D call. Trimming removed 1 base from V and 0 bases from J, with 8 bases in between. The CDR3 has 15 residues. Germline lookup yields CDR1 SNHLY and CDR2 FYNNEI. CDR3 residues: CASSEDYTSTDTQYF. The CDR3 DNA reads TGTGCCAGCAGTGAAGACTACACAAGCACAGATACGCAGTATTTT.

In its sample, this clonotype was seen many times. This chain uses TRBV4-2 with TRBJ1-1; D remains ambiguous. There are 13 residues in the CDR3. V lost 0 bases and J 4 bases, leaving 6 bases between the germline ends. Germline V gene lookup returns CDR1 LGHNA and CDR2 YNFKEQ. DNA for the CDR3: TGTGCCAGCAGCCAAGATTGGGGCACTGAAGCTTTCTTT. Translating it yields CASSQDWGTEAFF.

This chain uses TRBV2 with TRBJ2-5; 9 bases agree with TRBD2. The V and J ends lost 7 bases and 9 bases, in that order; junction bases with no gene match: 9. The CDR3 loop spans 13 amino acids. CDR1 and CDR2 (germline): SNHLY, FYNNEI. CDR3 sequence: CASKLAGALAQYF. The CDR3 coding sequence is TGTGCCAGCAAGTTAGCGGGGGCCTTGGCCCAGTACTTC.

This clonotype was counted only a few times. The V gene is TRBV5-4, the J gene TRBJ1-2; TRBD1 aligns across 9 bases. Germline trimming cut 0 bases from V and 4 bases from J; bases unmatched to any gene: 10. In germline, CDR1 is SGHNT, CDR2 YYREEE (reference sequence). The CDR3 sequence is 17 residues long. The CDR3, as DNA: TGTGCCAGCAGCTTGGGATCGGGACAGGGCGAGCTCTATGGCTACACCTTC. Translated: CASSLGSGQGELYGYTF.

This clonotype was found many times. The CDR3 is CASSIRPYEQYF. CDR3 sequence (DNA): TGTGCCAGTAGTATCCGGCCCTACGAGCAGTACTTC. The V call is TRBV19, the J call TRBJ2-7, with no clear D. Germline V gives CDR1 LNHDA, CDR2 SQIVND (reference sequence). V was clipped by 3 bases and J by 2 bases, with 5 bases between them. This CDR3 comprises 12 residues.

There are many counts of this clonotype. The CDR3 reads CASSQTVTTDTQYF. CDR3 bases: TGTGCCAGCAGCCAGACGGTGACCACAGATACGCAGTATTTT. V gene TRBV3-1 combines with J gene TRBJ2-3; D call uncertain. The CDR3 sequence is 14 residues long. V lost 3 bases, J lost 2 bases, and 9 bases lay in between. Germline V gene data show CDR1 as LGHDT and CDR2 as YNNKEL (reference sequence).

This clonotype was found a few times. DNA for the CDR3: TGTGCCACCAAGGGGATTGGGCCCGATACGCAGTATTTT. This gives the protein CATKGIGPDTQYF. V and J are TRBV15 and TRBJ2-3, with D possibly TRBD1 on 5 matching bases. Per germline, CDR1 LNHNV and CDR2 YYDKDF (reference sequence). CDR3 length equals 13 residues. The V end was cut by 7 bases, the J end by 6 bases, with 14 bases between. Complete variable domain (other parts from reference TRBV15 and TRBJ2-3): DAMVIQNPRYQVTQFGKPVTLSCSQTLNHNVMYWYQQKSSQAPKLLFHYYDKDFNNEADTPDNFQSRRPNTSFCFLDIRSPGLGDTAMYLCATKGIGPDTQYFGPGTRLTVL.

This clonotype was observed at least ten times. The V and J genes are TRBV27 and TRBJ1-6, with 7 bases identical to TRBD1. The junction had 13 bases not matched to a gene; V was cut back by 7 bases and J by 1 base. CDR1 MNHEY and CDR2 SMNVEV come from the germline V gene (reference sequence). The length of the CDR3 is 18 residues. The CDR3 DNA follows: TGTGCCAGCACCCCGGGACAGATGGAAGGGTCCTATAATTCACCCCTCCACTTT. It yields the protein CASTPGQMEGSYNSPLHF.

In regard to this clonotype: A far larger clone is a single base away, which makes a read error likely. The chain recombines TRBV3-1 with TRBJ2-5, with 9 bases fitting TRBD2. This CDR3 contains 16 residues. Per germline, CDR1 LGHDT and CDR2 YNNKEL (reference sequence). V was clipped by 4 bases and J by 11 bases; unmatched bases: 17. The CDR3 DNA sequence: TGTGCCAGCAGCCCAGTAGCGGGGGCCTCCTACAATGAGCAGTACTTC. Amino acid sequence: CASSPVAGASYNEQYF.

The CDR3, as DNA: TGCAGTGCTCCCGATAGCGGGAGAGGCGACACCGGGGAGCTGTTTTTT. Translating gives CSAPDSGRGDTGELFF. V usage is TRBV20-1 and J usage is TRBJ2-2; 9 bases fit TRBD2. J was trimmed by 3 bases and V by 5 bases; bases with no gene match: 10. CDR3 length: 16 residues. The germline gives CDR1 DFQATT, CDR2 SNEGSKA (reference sequence).

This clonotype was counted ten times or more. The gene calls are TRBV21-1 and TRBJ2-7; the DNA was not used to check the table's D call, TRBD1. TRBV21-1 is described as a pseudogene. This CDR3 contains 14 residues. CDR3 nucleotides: TGTGCCAGCAGCAAGGACAGGGTCAACTACGAGCAGTACTTC. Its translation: CASSKDRVNYEQYF.

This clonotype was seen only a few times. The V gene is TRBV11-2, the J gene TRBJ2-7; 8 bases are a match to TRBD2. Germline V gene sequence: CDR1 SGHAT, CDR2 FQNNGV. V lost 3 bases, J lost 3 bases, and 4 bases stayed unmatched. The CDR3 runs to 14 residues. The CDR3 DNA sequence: TGTGCCAGCAGCTTTGTCGGGGGGGTCTACGAGCAGTACTTC. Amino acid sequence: CASSFVGGVYEQYF.

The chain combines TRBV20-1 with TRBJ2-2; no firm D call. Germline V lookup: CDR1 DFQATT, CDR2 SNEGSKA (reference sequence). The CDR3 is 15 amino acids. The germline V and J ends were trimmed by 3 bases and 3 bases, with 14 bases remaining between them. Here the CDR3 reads CSASELRAYTGELFF. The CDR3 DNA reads TGCAGTGCTAGTGAACTAAGGGCGTACACCGGGGAGCTGTTTTTT.

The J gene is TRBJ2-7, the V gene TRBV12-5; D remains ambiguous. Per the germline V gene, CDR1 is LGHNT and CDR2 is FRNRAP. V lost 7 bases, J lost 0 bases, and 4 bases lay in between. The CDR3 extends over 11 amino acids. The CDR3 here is CASARSYEQYF. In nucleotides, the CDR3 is TGTGCTAGTGCACGCTCCTACGAGCAGTACTTC.

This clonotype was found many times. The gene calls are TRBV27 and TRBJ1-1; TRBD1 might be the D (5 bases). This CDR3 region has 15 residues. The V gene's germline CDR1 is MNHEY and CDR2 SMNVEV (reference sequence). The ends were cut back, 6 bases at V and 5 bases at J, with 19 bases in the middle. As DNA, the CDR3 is TGTGCCAGCAGCCCCTCCGGGGGGGGGGGGACTGAAGCTTTCTTT. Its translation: CASSPSGGGGTEAFF.

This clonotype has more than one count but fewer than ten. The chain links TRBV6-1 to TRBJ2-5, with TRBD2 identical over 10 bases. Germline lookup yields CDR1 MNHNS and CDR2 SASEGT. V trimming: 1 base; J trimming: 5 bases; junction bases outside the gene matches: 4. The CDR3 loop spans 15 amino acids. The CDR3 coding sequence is TGTGCCAGCAGTGAAGAGCGGGGGGGCCAGGAGACCCAGTACTTC. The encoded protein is CASSEERGGQETQYF.

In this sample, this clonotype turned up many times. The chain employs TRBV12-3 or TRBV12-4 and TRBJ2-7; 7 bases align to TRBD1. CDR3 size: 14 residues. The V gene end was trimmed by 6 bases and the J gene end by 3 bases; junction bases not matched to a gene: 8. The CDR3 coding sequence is TGTGCCAGCAGGACAACAGGGGTGAACTACGAGCAGTACTTC. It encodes CASRTTGVNYEQYF.

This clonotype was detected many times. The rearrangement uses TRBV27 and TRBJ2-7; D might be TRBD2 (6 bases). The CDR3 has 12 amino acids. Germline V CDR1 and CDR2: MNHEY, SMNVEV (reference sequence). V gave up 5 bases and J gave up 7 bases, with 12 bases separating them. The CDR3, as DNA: TGTGCCAGCAGTACTTTGGGGGGAGAGCAGTACTTC. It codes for CASSTLGGEQYF.